This TCR beta chain comes out of a study of cytomegalovirus exposure and HLA in healthy donors. On this clone: Antigen: not known.

Study-level findings and limits: The tendency of first-cohort TCR clusters to co-occur in the 120 or so validation repertoires was the finding of a later analysis. Reportedly, cytomegalovirus status was diagnosed with high sensitivity and specificity. The authors listed some 160 TCR beta chains as cytomegalovirus-associated.

Using immunoSEQ multiplex PCR, the repertoire was profiled, and TCRdb retains in-frame clones only, with some absent. This sample yields roughly 150,000 clones, of which roughly nine tenths are seen a single time; 4% to 4.5% belongs to the top ten. The donors formed part of the approximately 120-subject validation cohort, distinct from the roughly 700-subject first cohort. The sequence was obtained from a man aged 18 to 29 in good health and CMV-seropositive. Sequenced material: PBMCs.

The CDR3 loop is CASSFGQGIMEKLFF. The CDR3, as DNA: TGTGCCAGCAGCTTCGGACAGGGTATAATGGAAAAACTGTTTTTT. V gene TRBV11-2 combines with J gene TRBJ1-4, with 8 bases lining up with TRBD1. The junction had 8 bases not matched to a gene; V was cut back by 3 bases and J by 8 bases. The CDR3 contains 15 residues. Germline V gene sequence: CDR1 SGHAT, CDR2 FQNNGV.